These 20 T cell receptor beta chains were all obtained from the same sample, sequenced in a study of OX40 agonist ivuxolimab in advanced cancers. Libraries were prepared through the immunoSEQ multiplex PCR assay. In TCRdb, the immuneACCESS table is reduced to in-frame sequences with V and J assigned. These tables do not hold every clone; where another copy was compared, an unresolved V gene accounts for under half, and the others remain unexplained. The sample yields fewer than 45,000 clones; 85% were counted once. The ten biggest clones cover under 3.5% of the sample. The material sequenced was CD4+ or CD8+ T cells sorted from blood, taken in a trial of the OX40 agonist ivuxolimab. All receptors come from an adult with an advanced solid tumor such as melanoma, head and neck, liver or kidney cancer.

The chain combines TRBV4-2 with TRBJ1-1; 7 bases are a match to TRBD1. Germline trimming cut 1 base from V and 5 bases from J; bases unmatched to any gene: 4. Germline CDR1 is LGHNA and CDR2 is YNFKEQ. The CDR3 consists of 14 residues. The CDR3 here is CASSQVSGGTEAFF. The CDR3 DNA follows: TGTGCCAGCAGCCAAGTCTCAGGGGGGACTGAAGCTTTCTTT.

The chain links TRBV23-1 to TRBJ1-4, with TRBD1 as a possible D gene (6 bases). TRBV23-1 is given ORF status, its function remaining uncertain. This CDR3 comprises 19 residues. With 2 bases removed from V and 1 base from J, the gap between germline ends came to 20 bases. The CDR3 loop reads CASSQPPQGTHRTNEKLFF. CDR3 nucleotide sequence: TGCGCCAGCAGTCAACCCCCTCAGGGGACCCACAGAACTAATGAAAAACTGTTTTTT.

The V gene is TRBV11-2, the J gene TRBJ2-7, with TRBD2 matching over 8 bases. V trimming: 5 bases; J trimming: 4 bases; junction bases outside the gene matches: 7. The V gene's germline CDR1 is SGHAT and CDR2 FQNNGV. The CDR3 is made up of 14 amino acids. The CDR3 sequence: CASSPGGGGYEQYF. CDR3 bases: TGTGCCAGCAGCCCCGGGGGGGGAGGGTACGAGCAGTACTTC.

This clone was recorded only once. The chain is built from TRBV6-5 and TRBJ2-5; 7 bases match TRBD2. Germline V CDR1 and CDR2: MNHEY, SVGAGI. V shed 0 bases, J shed 5 bases, and the junction held 3 bases outside the gene matches. CDR3 size: 14 residues. Here the CDR3 DNA reads TGTGCCAGCAGTTACTCCGGGGGGAGGGAGACCCAGTACTTC. Translated, it gives CASSYSGGRETQYF.

The rearrangement links TRBV19 to TRBJ2-2, with 9 bases matching TRBD1. Losses at the gene ends were 9 bases for V and 6 bases for J; bases not matched to a gene: 5. CDR3 length equals 13 residues. Germline V CDR1 and CDR2: LNHDA, SQIVND (reference sequence). In DNA, the CDR3 is TGTGCCAGGCCGGGACAGGGCCCCGGGGAGCTGTTTTTT. It is translated as CARPGQGPGELFF.

V is TRBV15 and J is TRBJ1-2, with D uncertain. The CDR3 loop spans 15 amino acids. Germline CDR1 and CDR2: LNHNV and YYDKDF (reference sequence). The V and J ends lost 3 bases and 0 bases respectively, with 11 bases between them. CDR3 in amino acids: CATSRDDHTNYGYTF. CDR3 coding DNA: TGTGCCACCAGCAGGGACGACCATACTAACTATGGCTACACCTTC.

The chain combines TRBV21-1 with TRBJ2-3; the D call in the table, TRBD1, was not verified against the DNA. TRBV21-1 is assigned pseudogene status. This CDR3 has 19 amino acids. The CDR3 DNA is TGTGCCAGCAGCCTGCCGATTGGACACCCACCGGCCCACACAGATACGCAGTATTTT. Its protein product is CASSLPIGHPPAHTDTQYF.

CDR3 in DNA: TGTGCCAGCTCACCAAATGGGGGCGGTATAGGACTAGTCCAAGAGACCCAGTACTTC. Its protein is CASSPNGGGIGLVQETQYF. This chain joins TRBV18 and TRBJ2-5, with D perhaps matching TRBD2 (7 bases). This CDR3 region has 19 residues. Trimming left V 2 bases short and J 1 base short, with 23 bases between. Germline CDR1 reads KGHSH; CDR2 reads LQKENI.

The chain joins TRBV5-4 to TRBJ2-2, with 12 bases fitting TRBD2. CDR3 length: 16 residues. Germline V lookup: CDR1 SGHNT, CDR2 YYREEE (reference sequence). The V segment lost 4 bases and the J segment 8 bases; nucleotides outside the gene matches: 9. The CDR3 sequence is CASSPWTSGIGGELFF. The CDR3 DNA is TGTGCCAGCAGCCCTTGGACTAGCGGGATTGGTGGGGAGCTGTTTTTT.

The V and J genes are TRBV27 and TRBJ2-7, with D possibly called TRBD1 or TRBD2 (5 bases each). CDR3 length equals 12 residues. Germline CDR1 MNHEY, CDR2 SMNVEV (reference sequence). The germline V and J ends were trimmed by 6 bases and 5 bases, with 11 bases remaining between them. The CDR3 DNA reads TGTGCCAGCAGAAGAGAGGGGAACGAGCAGTACTTC. This gives the protein CASRREGNEQYF.

The chain employs TRBV15 and TRBJ2-2; 7 positions match TRBD2. J lost 6 bases, V lost 5 bases, and 12 bases had no gene match. The CDR3 runs 16 residues. Per germline, CDR1 LNHNV and CDR2 YYDKDF (reference sequence). In DNA form, the CDR3 reads TGTGCCACCAGCCTATACTTAGGGAGGGAGTCCGGGGAGCTGTTTTTT. It encodes CATSLYLGRESGELFF.

This clone came up once. The J gene is TRBJ2-7, the V gene TRBV30, with D maybe TRBD1 (6 bases). This CDR3 spans 12 amino acids. Germline CDR1 is GTSNPN and CDR2 is SVGIG (reference sequence). V gave up 2 bases and J gave up 5 bases, with 10 bases separating them. The CDR3 DNA follows: TGTGCCTGGAGTCCCACAGGGAACGAGCAGTACTTC. The encoded protein is CAWSPTGNEQYF. The variable domain in full, completed from reference TRBV30 and TRBJ2-7, reads SQTIHQWPATLVQPVGSPLSLECTVEGTSNPNLYWYRQAAGRGLQLLFYSVGIGQISSEVPQNLSASRPQDRQFILSSKKLLLSDSGFYLCAWSPTGNEQYFGPGTRLTVT.

The chain combines TRBV5-8 with TRBJ2-1; TRBD2 matches at 9 bases. This CDR3 spans 14 amino acids. CDR1 is SGHTS, CDR2 YDEGEE, per germline. V lost 3 bases to trimming and J lost 14 bases; unmatched junction nucleotides: 12. The CDR3 sequence is CASSSNSGRVWKFF. The CDR3 coding sequence is TGTGCCAGCAGCTCTAATAGCGGGAGAGTATGGAAGTTCTTC.

The V and J genes are TRBV28 and TRBJ1-1; D remains ambiguous. Trimming left V 6 bases short and J 1 base short, with 6 bases between. Germline CDR1 is MDHEN and CDR2 is SYDVKM. This CDR3 spans 12 amino acids. The DNA for the CDR3 is TGTGCCAGCAGGCCAGGGAACACTGAAGCTTTCTTT. Amino acid sequence: CASRPGNTEAFF.

V is TRBV21-1 and J is TRBJ2-7; the table's D call of TRBD1 was not tested on the DNA. TRBV21-1 is reported as a pseudogene. The CDR3 has 14 residues. The CDR3 reads CASSKGQGFYEQYF. The CDR3 region has the DNA TGTGCCAGCAGCAAAGGCCAGGGGTTCTACGAGCAGTACTTC.

This clone occurred a few times. Sequence at one end of the junction differs from germline and may be a read error. This chain links TRBV7-9 with TRBJ2-7, with TRBD1 matching over 10 bases. CDR1 SEHNR and CDR2 FQNEAQ come from the germline V gene (reference sequence). The CDR3 contains 13 residues. The CDR3 coding sequence is TGTGCCAGCAGCTTAGGGGACAGGGGACTCGCTAGCTTC. Translation: CASSLGDRGLASF.

V gene TRBV7-9 combines with J gene TRBJ2-1; D uncertain. CDR1 is SEHNR, CDR2 FQNEAQ, per germline (reference sequence). The CDR3 has 13 amino acids. V lost 10 bases and J lost 7, with 17 bases in between. The CDR3 spells CANNNPGMNEQFF. CDR3 bases: TGTGCCAACAACAATCCCGGTATGAATGAGCAGTTCTTC.

The V call is TRBV11-3, the J call TRBJ2-1, with D maybe TRBD2 (6 bases). Trimming shortened V by 5 bases and J by 7 bases, and 9 bases separated the two germline ends. CDR1 is SGHNT, CDR2 YENEEA, per germline. The length of the CDR3 is 12 residues. DNA for the CDR3: TGTGCCAGCAGCCTGACTAGGAATGAGCAGTTCTTC. Amino acid sequence: CASSLTRNEQFF.

V usage is TRBV2 and J usage is TRBJ2-2; the D is unclear. CDR1 is SNHLY and CDR2 is FYNNEI in the germline V gene. There are 14 residues in the CDR3. V was trimmed by 9 bases and J by 0 bases, leaving 11 bases between them. This CDR3 reads CASSKSTNTGELFF. The CDR3 DNA follows: TGTGCCAGTTCTAAGAGCACGAACACCGGGGAGCTGTTTTTT. Drawing the rest from reference TRBV2 and TRBJ2-2, the complete variable domain is EPEVTQTPSHQVTQMGQEVILRCVPISNHLYFYWYRQILGQKVEFLVSFYNNEISEKSEIFDDQFSVERPDGSNFTLKIRSTKLEDSAMYFCASSKSTNTGELFFGEGSRLTVL.

The chain employs TRBV9 and TRBJ2-1; 8 positions match TRBD2. V was pared by 0 bases and J by 5 bases, with 16 bases of the junction left unmatched. Germline V gene data show CDR1 as SGDLS and CDR2 as YYNGEE. This CDR3 region has 19 residues. The CDR3 DNA reads TGTGCCAGCAGCGTAGAAGTTAGCGGGACGCGCTGGAGAAACAATGAGCAGTTCTTC. Protein sequence: CASSVEVSGTRWRNNEQFF.